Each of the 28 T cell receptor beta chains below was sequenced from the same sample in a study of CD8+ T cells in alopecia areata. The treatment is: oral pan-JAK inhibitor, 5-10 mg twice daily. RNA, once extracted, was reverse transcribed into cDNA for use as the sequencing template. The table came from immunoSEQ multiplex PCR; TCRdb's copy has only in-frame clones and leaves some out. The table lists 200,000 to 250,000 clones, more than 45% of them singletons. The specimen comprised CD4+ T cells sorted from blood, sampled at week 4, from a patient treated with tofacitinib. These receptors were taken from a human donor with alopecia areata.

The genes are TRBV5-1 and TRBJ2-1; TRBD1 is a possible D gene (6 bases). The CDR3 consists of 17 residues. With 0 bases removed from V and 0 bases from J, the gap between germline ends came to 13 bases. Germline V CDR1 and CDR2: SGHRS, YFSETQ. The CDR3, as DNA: TGCGCCAGCAGCTTGGCTCCAGGGGCCGACTCCTACAATGAGCAGTTCTTC. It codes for CASSLAPGADSYNEQFF.

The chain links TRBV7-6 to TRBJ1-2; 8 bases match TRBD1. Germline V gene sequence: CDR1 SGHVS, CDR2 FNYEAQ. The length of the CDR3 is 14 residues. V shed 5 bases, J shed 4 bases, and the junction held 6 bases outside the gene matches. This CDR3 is CASSPGQGGYGYTF. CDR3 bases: TGTGCCAGCAGCCCAGGACAGGGTGGCTATGGCTACACCTTC.

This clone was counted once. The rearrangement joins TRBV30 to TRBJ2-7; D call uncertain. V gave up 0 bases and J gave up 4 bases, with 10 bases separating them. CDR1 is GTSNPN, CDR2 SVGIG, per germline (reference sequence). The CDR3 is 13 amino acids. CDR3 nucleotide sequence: TGTGCCTGGAGTGTAAGTGTGGATTACGAGCAGTACTTC. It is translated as CAWSVSVDYEQYF. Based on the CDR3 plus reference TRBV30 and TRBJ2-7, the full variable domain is SQTIHQWPATLVQPVGSPLSLECTVEGTSNPNLYWYRQAAGRGLQLLFYSVGIGQISSEVPQNLSASRPQDRQFILSSKKLLLSDSGFYLCAWSVSVDYEQYFGPGTRLTVT.

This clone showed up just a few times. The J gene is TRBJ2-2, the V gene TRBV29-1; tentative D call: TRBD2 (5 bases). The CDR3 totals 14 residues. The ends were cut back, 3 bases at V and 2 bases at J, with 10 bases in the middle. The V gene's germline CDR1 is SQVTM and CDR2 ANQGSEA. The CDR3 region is CSVEGSSNTGELFF. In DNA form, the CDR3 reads TGCAGCGTTGAGGGGAGTTCCAACACCGGGGAGCTGTTTTTT.

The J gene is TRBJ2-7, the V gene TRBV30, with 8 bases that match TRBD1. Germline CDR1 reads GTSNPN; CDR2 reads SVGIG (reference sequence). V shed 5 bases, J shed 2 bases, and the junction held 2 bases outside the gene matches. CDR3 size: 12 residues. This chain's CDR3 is CAWETGAYEQYF. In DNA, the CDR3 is TGTGCCTGGGAGACAGGGGCCTACGAGCAGTACTTC.

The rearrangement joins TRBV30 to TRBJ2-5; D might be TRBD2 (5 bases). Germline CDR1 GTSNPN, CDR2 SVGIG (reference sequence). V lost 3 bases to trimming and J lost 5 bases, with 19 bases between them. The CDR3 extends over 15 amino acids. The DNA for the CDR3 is TGTGCCTGGAGCCCAGGAGCCGGACTGCGGGAGACCCAGTACTTC. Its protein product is CAWSPGAGLRETQYF.

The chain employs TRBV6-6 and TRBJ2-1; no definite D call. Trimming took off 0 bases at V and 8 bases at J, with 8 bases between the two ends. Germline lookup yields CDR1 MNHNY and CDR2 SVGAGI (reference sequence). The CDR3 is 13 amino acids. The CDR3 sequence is CASSYSKKDEQFF. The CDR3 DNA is TGTGCCAGCAGTTACTCCAAGAAAGATGAGCAGTTCTTC.

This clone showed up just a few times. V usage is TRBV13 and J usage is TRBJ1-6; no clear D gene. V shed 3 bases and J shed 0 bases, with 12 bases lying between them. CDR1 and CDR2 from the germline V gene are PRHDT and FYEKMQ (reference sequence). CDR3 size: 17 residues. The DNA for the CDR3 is TGTGCCAGCAGCTTCGGTATTAGAGGCTCCTATAATTCACCCCTCCACTTT. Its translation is CASSFGIRGSYNSPLHF.

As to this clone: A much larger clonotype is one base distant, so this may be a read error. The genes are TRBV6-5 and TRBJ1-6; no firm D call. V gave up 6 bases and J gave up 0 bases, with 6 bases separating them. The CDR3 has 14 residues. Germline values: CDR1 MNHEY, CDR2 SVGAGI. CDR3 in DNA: TGTGCCAGCAGCCCCAGCTCCTATAATTCACCCCTCCACTTT. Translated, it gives CASSPSSYNSPLHF.

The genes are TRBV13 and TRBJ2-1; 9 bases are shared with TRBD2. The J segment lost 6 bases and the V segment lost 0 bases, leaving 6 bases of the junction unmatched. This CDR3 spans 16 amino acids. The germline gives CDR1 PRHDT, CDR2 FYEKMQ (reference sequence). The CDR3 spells CASSLGSGSGGNEQFF. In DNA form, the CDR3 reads TGTGCCAGCAGCTTAGGCTCGGGTAGCGGGGGCAATGAGCAGTTCTTC. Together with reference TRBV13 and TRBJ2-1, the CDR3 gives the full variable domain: AAGVIQSPRHLIKEKRETATLKCYPIPRHDTVYWYQQGPGQDPQFLISFYEKMQSDKGSIPDRFSAQQFSDYHSELNMSSLELGDSALYFCASSLGSGSGGNEQFFGPGTRLTVL.

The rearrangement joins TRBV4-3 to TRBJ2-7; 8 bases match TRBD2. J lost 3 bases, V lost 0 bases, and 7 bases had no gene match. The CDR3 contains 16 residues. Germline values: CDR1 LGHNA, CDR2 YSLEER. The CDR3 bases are TGCGCCAGCAGCCAAGACGGAACCAGCGGGGGCTACGAGCAGTACTTC. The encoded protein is CASSQDGTSGGYEQYF.

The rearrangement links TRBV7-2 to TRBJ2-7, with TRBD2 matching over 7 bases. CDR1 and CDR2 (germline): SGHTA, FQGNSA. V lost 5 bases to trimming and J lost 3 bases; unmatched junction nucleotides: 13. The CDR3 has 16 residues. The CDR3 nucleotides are TGTGCCAGCAGCCCTAGTCCAGCGGGACCCAGCTACGAGCAGTACTTC. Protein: CASSPSPAGPSYEQYF.

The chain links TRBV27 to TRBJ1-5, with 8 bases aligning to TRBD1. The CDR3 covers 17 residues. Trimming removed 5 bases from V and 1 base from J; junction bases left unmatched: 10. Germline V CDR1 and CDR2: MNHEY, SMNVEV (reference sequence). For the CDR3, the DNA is TGTGCCAGCAGTCCTCCCCCTGACAGGGGAAGCAATCAGCCCCAGCATTTT. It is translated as CASSPPPDRGSNQPQHF.

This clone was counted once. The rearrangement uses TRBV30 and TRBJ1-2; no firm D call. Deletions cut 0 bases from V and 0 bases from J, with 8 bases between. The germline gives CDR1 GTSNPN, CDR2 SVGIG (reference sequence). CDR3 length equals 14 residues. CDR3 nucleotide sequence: TGTGCCTGGAGTGTTGGCAGGACTAACTATGGCTACACCTTC. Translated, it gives CAWSVGRTNYGYTF.

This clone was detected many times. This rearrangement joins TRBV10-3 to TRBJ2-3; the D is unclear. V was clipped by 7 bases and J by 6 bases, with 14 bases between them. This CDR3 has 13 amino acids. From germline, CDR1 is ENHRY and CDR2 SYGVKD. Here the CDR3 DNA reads TGTGCCATCATGGGGATAGCCGGGGATACGCAGTATTTT. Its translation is CAIMGIAGDTQYF.

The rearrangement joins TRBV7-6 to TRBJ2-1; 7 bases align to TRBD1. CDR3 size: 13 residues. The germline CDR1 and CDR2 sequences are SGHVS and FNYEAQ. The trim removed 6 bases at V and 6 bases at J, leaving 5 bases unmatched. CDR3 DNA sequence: TGTGCCAGCAGTCGGGACAGCCCCAATGAGCAGTTCTTC. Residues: CASSRDSPNEQFF.

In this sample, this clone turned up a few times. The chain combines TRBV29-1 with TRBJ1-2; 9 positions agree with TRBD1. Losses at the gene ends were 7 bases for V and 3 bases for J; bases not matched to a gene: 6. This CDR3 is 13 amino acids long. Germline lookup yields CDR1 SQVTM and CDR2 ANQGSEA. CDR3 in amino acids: CSGRQGGDYGYTF. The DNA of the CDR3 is TGCAGCGGCCGACAGGGGGGAGACTATGGCTACACCTTC. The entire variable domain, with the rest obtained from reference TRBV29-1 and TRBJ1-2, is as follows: SAVISQKPSRDICQRGTSLTIQCQVDSQVTMMFWYRQQPGQSLTLIATANQGSEATYESGFVIDKFPISRPNLTFSTLTVSNMSPEDSSIYLCSGRQGGDYGYTFGSGTRLTVV.

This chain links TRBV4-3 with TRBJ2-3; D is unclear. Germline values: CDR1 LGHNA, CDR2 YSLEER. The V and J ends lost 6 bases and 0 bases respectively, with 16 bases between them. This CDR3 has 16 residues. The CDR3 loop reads CASSEGPVTSTDTQYF. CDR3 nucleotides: TGCGCCAGCAGTGAAGGGCCCGTCACTAGCACAGATACGCAGTATTTT.

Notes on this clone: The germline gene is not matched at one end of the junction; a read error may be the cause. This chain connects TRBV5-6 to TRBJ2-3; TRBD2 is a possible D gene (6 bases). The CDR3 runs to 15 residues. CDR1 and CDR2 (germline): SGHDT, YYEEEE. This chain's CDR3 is CAGSSPGLPEDTQYF. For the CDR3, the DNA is TGTGCCGGCAGTTCTCCGGGACTTCCCGAGGATACGCAGTATTTT.

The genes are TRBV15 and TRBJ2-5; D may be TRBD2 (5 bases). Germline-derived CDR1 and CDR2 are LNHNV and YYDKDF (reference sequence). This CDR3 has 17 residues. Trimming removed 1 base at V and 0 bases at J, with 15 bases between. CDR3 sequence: CATSRVGRGAYQETQYF. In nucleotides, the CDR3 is TGTGCCACCAGCAGAGTCGGACGGGGAGCGTACCAAGAGACCCAGTACTTC.

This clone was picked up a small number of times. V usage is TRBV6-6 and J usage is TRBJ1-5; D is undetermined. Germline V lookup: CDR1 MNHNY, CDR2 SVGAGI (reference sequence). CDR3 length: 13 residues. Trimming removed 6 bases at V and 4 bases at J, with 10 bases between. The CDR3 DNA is TGTGCCAGCAGCCCGGAGAGGAATCAGCCCCAGCATTTT. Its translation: CASSPERNQPQHF.

The CDR3 DNA follows: TGTGCCAGCAGCGCCGGACAGGGGGTAGAGACCCAGTACTTC. Its translation is CASSAGQGVETQYF. This rearrangement joins TRBV9 to TRBJ2-5; 10 bases fit TRBD1. The CDR3 loop spans 14 amino acids. V shed 3 bases and J 4 bases; nucleotides not matched to a gene: 3. Germline V gene sequence: CDR1 SGDLS, CDR2 YYNGEE.

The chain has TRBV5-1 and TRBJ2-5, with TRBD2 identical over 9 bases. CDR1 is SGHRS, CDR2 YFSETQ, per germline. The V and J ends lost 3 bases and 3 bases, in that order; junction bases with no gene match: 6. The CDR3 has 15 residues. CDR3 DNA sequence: TGCGCCAGCAGCTCACACGGACTAGCGAAAGAGACCCAGTACTTC. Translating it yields CASSSHGLAKETQYF.

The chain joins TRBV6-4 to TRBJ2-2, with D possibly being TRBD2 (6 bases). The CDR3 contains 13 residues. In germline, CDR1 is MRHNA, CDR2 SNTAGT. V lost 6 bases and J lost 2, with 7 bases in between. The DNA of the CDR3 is TGTGCCAGCAGCGGGACTAACACCGGGGAGCTGTTTTTT. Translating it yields CASSGTNTGELFF.

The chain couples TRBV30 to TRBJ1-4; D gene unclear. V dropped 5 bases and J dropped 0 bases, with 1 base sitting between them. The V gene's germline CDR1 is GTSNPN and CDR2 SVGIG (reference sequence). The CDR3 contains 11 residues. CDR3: CAWATNEKLFF. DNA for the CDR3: TGTGCCTGGGCAACTAATGAAAAACTGTTTTTT.

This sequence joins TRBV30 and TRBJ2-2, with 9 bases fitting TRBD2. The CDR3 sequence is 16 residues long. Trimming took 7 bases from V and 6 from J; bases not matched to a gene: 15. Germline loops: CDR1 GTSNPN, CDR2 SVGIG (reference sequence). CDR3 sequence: CASTVPGTSRAGELFF. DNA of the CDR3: TGTGCCTCCACCGTTCCCGGGACTAGCCGCGCCGGGGAGCTGTTTTTT. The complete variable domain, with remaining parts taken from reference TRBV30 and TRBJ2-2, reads SQTIHQWPATLVQPVGSPLSLECTVEGTSNPNLYWYRQAAGRGLQLLFYSVGIGQISSEVPQNLSASRPQDRQFILSSKKLLLSDSGFYLCASTVPGTSRAGELFFGEGSRLTVL.

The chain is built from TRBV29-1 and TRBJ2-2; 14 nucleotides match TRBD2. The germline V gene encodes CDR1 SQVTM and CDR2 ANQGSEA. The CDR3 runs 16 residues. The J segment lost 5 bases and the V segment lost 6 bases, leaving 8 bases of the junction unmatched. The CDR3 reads CSVITGTSGGTGELFF. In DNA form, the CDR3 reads TGCAGCGTGATAACCGGGACTAGCGGGGGTACCGGGGAGCTGTTTTTT.

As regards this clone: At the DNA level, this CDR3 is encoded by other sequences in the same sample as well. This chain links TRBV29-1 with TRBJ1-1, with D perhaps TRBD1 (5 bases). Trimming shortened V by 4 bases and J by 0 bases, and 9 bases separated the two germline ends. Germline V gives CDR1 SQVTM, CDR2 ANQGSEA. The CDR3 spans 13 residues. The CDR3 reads CSVVGTVNTEAFF. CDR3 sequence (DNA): TGCAGCGTTGTGGGGACGGTGAACACTGAAGCTTTCTTT. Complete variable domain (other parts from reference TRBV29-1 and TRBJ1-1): SAVISQKPSRDICQRGTSLTIQCQVDSQVTMMFWYRQQPGQSLTLIATANQGSEATYESGFVIDKFPISRPNLTFSTLTVSNMSPEDSSIYLCSVVGTVNTEAFFGQGTRLTVV.